This T cell receptor (beta chain) was obtained from a study of somatic mutations in cytotoxic T cells in rheumatoid arthritis. Study as a whole: Flow cytometric sorting isolated some V beta antibody-stained T-cell populations at nearly 100% purity, and among them were V beta1+ cells that underwent TCRB sequencing.

Germline lookup yields CDR1 LNHNV and CDR2 YYDKDF (reference sequence). This CDR3 has 16 residues. Trimming took off 3 bases at V and 0 bases at J, with 9 bases between the two ends. Study-wide points: No age-related increase in CD8+ clonality was seen in healthy controls, but one was seen in rheumatoid arthritis patients.

Study processing details: Patient CD8+ clones bigger than 1% seldom lined up with published virus-specific TCRB sequences. The assay was immunoSEQ multiplex PCR, and TCRdb's table has in-frame clones only and misses some. That table is the source of V, J and clone size, and D and trimming were worked out from the DNA. Here the sample spans about 10,000 clones, more than 70% being singletons. As to this clone: Its cognate antigen is unknown.

The chain has TRBV15 and TRBJ2-6; TRBD2 is a possible D gene (5 bases). Sequencing input: CD8+ T cells sorted from blood. The clonotype was recovered from an adult with rheumatoid arthritis. The DNA for the CDR3 is TGTGCCACCAGCAGCGACGCGGGCTCTGGGGCCAACGTCCTGACTTTC. Its protein is CATSSDAGSGANVLTF.